Each of the 30 T cell receptor beta chains below was sequenced from the same sample in a study of radiotherapy plus CTLA-4 blockade in lung cancer. The table came from immunoSEQ multiplex PCR; TCRdb's copy has only in-frame clones and leaves some out. The table has about 51,000 clones, about three quarters seen once. This material consisted of peripheral blood, taken from a patient treated with radiotherapy plus ipilimumab. All receptors derive from a human donor with non-small cell lung cancer whose response to radiotherapy plus ipilimumab could not be evaluated.

The chain joins TRBV29-1 to TRBJ2-5; the match to TRBD1 covers 7 bases. CDR1 is SQVTM and CDR2 is ANQGSEA in the germline V gene. Trimming removed 0 bases from V and 5 bases from J; junction bases left unmatched: 9. The CDR3 spans 15 residues. CDR3 coding DNA: TGCAGCGTTGAAGACCTTGGGCAGGGGGTTGAGACCCAGTACTTC. Encoded protein: CSVEDLGQGVETQYF.

V and J are TRBV4-1 and TRBJ2-2, with TRBD2 matching 16 bases. Per the germline V gene, CDR1 is MGHRA and CDR2 is YSYEKL. V was pared by 0 bases and J by 5 bases, with 12 bases of the junction left unmatched. The CDR3 consists of 21 residues. The CDR3 DNA sequence: TGCGCCAGCAGCCAAGAGGGACTAGCGGGAGGGATGTCGATTCGGACCGGGGAGCTGTTTTTT. Its protein product is CASSQEGLAGGMSIRTGELFF.

The chain is built from TRBV7-3 and TRBJ2-5, with D maybe TRBD2 (6 bases). This CDR3 spans 15 amino acids. Between the trimmed V and J ends, which lost 1 base and 5 bases, there was a span of 14 bases. CDR1 SGHTA and CDR2 FQGTGA come from the germline V gene. Here the CDR3 DNA reads TGTGCCAGCAGCTTAAATCTGGGAGGCCGGGAGACCCAGTACTTC. This gives the protein CASSLNLGGRETQYF.

This clone appeared a single time. The CDR3 DNA follows: TGTGCCTGGAGTCGGGGGTTGGAGGATACGCAGTATTTT. As protein: CAWSRGLEDTQYF. The chain recombines TRBV30 with TRBJ2-3; possible D gene TRBD2, 6 bases. Germline CDR1 GTSNPN, CDR2 SVGIG (reference sequence). CDR3 length: 13 amino acids. The V end was cut by 2 bases, the J end by 6 bases, with 12 bases between.

V usage is TRBV18 and J usage is TRBJ1-1; 7 bases are a match to TRBD1. Germline values: CDR1 KGHSH, CDR2 LQKENI. The CDR3 extends over 15 amino acids. V was clipped by 4 bases and J by 0 bases; unmatched bases: 5. CDR3 sequence reads: CASSLGQNLNTEAFF. The CDR3 DNA reads as TGTGCCAGCTCACTGGGACAGAACCTGAACACTGAAGCTTTCTTT. Filled out from reference TRBV18 and TRBJ1-1, the complete variable domain reads NAGVMQNPRHLVRRRGQEARLRCSPMKGHSHVYWYRQLPEEGLKFMVYLQKENIIDESGMPKERFSAEFPKEGPSILRIQQVVRGDSAAYFCASSLGQNLNTEAFFGQGTRLTVV.

This chain joins TRBV7-9 and TRBJ1-1, with a tentative D call TRBD1 (5 bases). This CDR3 region has 18 residues. V lost 5 bases and J lost 2, with 24 bases in between. In germline, CDR1 is SEHNR, CDR2 FQNEAQ (reference sequence). The CDR3 reads CASSDKGRERPKNTEAFF. DNA of the CDR3: TGTGCCAGCAGCGACAAGGGCAGGGAACGACCTAAAAACACTGAAGCTTTCTTT.

The chain combines TRBV9 with TRBJ2-5; maybe TRBD1 (6 bases). The J call may be faulty, since TRBJ2-7 better matches the DNA end. Germline assignment: CDR1 SGDLS and CDR2 YYNGEE. This CDR3 has 14 amino acids. The DNA for the CDR3 is TGTGCCAGCAGCGTAGAGGACAGCTCCTACGAGCAGTACTTC. It is translated as CASSVEDSSYEQYF.

The gene calls are TRBV6-6 and TRBJ2-2, with D possibly TRBD1 on 7 matching bases. V was pared by 7 bases and J by 4 bases, with 13 bases between. The CDR3 length is 14 residues. CDR1 is MNHNY and CDR2 is SVGAGI in the germline V gene (reference sequence). The CDR3 protein is CASIGTAGTGELFF. The CDR3 bases are TGTGCCAGCATAGGGACAGCGGGCACCGGGGAGCTGTTTTTT.

The chain employs TRBV29-1 and TRBJ1-2, with D tentatively TRBD1 (6 bases). Germline V lookup: CDR1 SQVTM, CDR2 ANQGSEA. This CDR3 contains 14 residues. Trimming removed 2 bases from V and 8 bases from J, with 18 bases in between. In DNA, the CDR3 is TGCAGCGTTGAAAAGTCCTCCAGGGGTTTCGGCTACACCTTC. Translation: CSVEKSSRGFGYTF.

By share, this clone ranks as medium-sized. The rearrangement uses TRBV7-9 and TRBJ2-2; the D gene is possibly TRBD2 (7 bases). The CDR3 spans 19 residues. CDR1 is SEHNR and CDR2 is FQNEAQ in the germline V gene (reference sequence). Trimming took 8 bases from V and 4 from J, leaving 29 bases between them. This chain's CDR3 is CASGAHAAGGPTGTGELFF. For the CDR3, the DNA is TGTGCCAGCGGAGCTCATGCGGCCGGGGGGCCGACTGGCACCGGGGAGCTGTTTTTT. The variable domain in full, completed from reference TRBV7-9 and TRBJ2-2, reads DTGVSQNPRHKITKRGQNVTFRCDPISEHNRLYWYRQTLGQGPEFLTYFQNEAQLEKSRLLSDRFSAERPKGSFSTLEIQRTEQGDSAMYLCASGAHAAGGPTGTGELFFGEGSRLTVL.

The rearrangement links TRBV5-1 to TRBJ2-3; D gene unclear. Germline V lookup: CDR1 SGHRS, CDR2 YFSETQ. The V gene lost 3 bases and the J gene lost 2 bases, with 16 bases spanning the gap. The CDR3 covers 16 residues. DNA of the CDR3: TGCGCCAGCAGCTCGAAACTCTGGAGTGTCACAGATACGCAGTATTTT. It codes for CASSSKLWSVTDTQYF.

The gene calls are TRBV29-1 and TRBJ2-3, with 11 bases lining up with TRBD1. The germline CDR1 and CDR2 sequences are SQVTM and ANQGSEA. This CDR3 region has 14 residues. The V and J ends lost 8 bases and 2 bases, in that order; junction bases with no gene match: 6. CDR3 in DNA: TGCAGCAGCGGACAGGGGGCTGTCACAGATACGCAGTATTTT. It is translated as CSSGQGAVTDTQYF.

V is TRBV5-4 and J is TRBJ1-1; possibly TRBD1 for D (6 bases). The CDR3 runs 17 residues. Trimming took 0 bases from V and 1 from J, leaving 16 bases between them. Germline V gene sequence: CDR1 SGHNT, CDR2 YYREEE (reference sequence). For the CDR3, the DNA is TGTGCCAGCAGCTTGGCTGGGCCAGGGGCTTGGAACACTGAAGCTTTCTTT. Encoded protein: CASSLAGPGAWNTEAFF.

The gene calls are TRBV14 and TRBJ2-7; perhaps TRBD1 as D (7 bases). V lost 4 bases and J lost 6, with 13 bases in between. Germline V gene lookup returns CDR1 SGHDN and CDR2 FVKESK. This CDR3 is built from 13 residues. CDR3 sequence: CASSPRQGGEQYF. CDR3 nucleotides: TGTGCCAGCAGCCCTCGACAGGGAGGCGAGCAGTACTTC.

The rearrangement uses TRBV4-3 and TRBJ1-2, with 9 nucleotides matching TRBD1. Per germline, CDR1 LGHNA and CDR2 YSLEER. V was pared by 0 bases and J by 8 bases, with 4 bases of the junction left unmatched. This CDR3 has 14 residues. CDR3 sequence reads: CASSQDQGQGGYTF. For the CDR3, the DNA is TGCGCCAGCAGCCAAGATCAAGGACAGGGGGGCTACACCTTC.

The chain joins TRBV4-1 to TRBJ2-5, with 11 bases matching TRBD1. Germline trimming cut 0 bases from V and 13 bases from J; bases unmatched to any gene: 10. The CDR3 consists of 15 residues. The germline CDR1 and CDR2 sequences are MGHRA and YSYEKL. CDR3 sequence: CASSQEGTGGLRRYF. The CDR3 coding sequence is TGCGCCAGCAGCCAAGAGGGGACAGGGGGTCTGAGACGGTACTTC.

V and J are TRBV18 and TRBJ2-6; a possible D gene is TRBD1 (6 bases). CDR1 and CDR2 from the germline V gene are KGHSH and LQKENI. CDR3 length equals 16 residues. The germline V and J ends were trimmed by 11 bases and 0 bases, with 17 bases remaining between them. CDR3 sequence (DNA): TGTGCCCGAAGGATGACAGGTGGCTCTGGGGCCAACGTCCTGACTTTC. This translates into CARRMTGGSGANVLTF.

The chain uses TRBV19 and TRBJ2-3; TRBD2 matches at 10 bases. The CDR3 loop spans 17 amino acids. Germline lookup yields CDR1 LNHDA and CDR2 SQIVND (reference sequence). The V and J ends lost 4 bases and 6 bases, in that order; junction bases with no gene match: 13. CDR3: CASSNPPSGGGRDTQYF. CDR3 sequence (DNA): TGTGCCAGTAGTAACCCACCCAGCGGGGGGGGTCGGGATACGCAGTATTTT.

The chain has TRBV2 and TRBJ1-2; unclear D gene. Germline CDR1 and CDR2: SNHLY and FYNNEI. V gave up 4 bases and J gave up 3 bases, with 9 bases separating them. The CDR3 is 13 amino acids. Written as DNA, the CDR3 is TGTGCCAGCAGTGGGCGGGGTGACTATGGCTACACCTTC. Translation gives CASSGRGDYGYTF.

This clone was seen a few times. The chain is built from TRBV7-9 and TRBJ2-7, with D perhaps matching TRBD1 (5 bases). The CDR3 extends over 15 amino acids. Germline V gene sequence: CDR1 SEHNR, CDR2 FQNEAQ (reference sequence). Trimming removed 8 bases at V and 0 bases at J, with 17 bases between. The CDR3 DNA is TGTGCCAGCCGAACCGAGACAGCTCCCTCCTACGAGCAGTACTTC. Translation gives CASRTETAPSYEQYF.

V gene TRBV2 combines with J gene TRBJ1-1; perhaps TRBD1 as D (5 bases). Germline lookup yields CDR1 SNHLY and CDR2 FYNNEI. This CDR3 has 13 amino acids. V lost 7 bases, J lost 4 bases, and 13 bases lay in between. CDR3 in amino acids: CASKGPGITEAFF. The CDR3 coding sequence is TGTGCCAGCAAGGGCCCAGGGATCACTGAAGCTTTCTTT.

The chain links TRBV5-4 to TRBJ2-5; TRBD2 matches at 9 bases. With V trimmed by 0 bases and J by 3 bases, 6 bases remained unmatched. This CDR3 is 16 amino acids long. From germline, CDR1 is SGHNT and CDR2 YYREEE (reference sequence). The CDR3 sequence: CASSLGLADREETQYF. The CDR3, as DNA: TGTGCCAGCAGCTTGGGACTAGCGGATAGGGAAGAGACCCAGTACTTC.

V is TRBV18 and J is TRBJ1-4, with 9 bases lining up with TRBD1. This CDR3 is built from 15 residues. Trimming cost V 4 bases and J 5 bases; bases outside gene matches: 5. In germline, CDR1 is KGHSH, CDR2 LQKENI. CDR3 protein: CASSLNRGQNEKLFF. The DNA of the CDR3 is TGTGCCAGCTCACTAAACAGGGGGCAGAATGAAAAACTGTTTTTT. The full variable domain, its missing parts supplied by reference TRBV18 and TRBJ1-4, is NAGVMQNPRHLVRRRGQEARLRCSPMKGHSHVYWYRQLPEEGLKFMVYLQKENIIDESGMPKERFSAEFPKEGPSILRIQQVVRGDSAAYFCASSLNRGQNEKLFFGSGTQLSVL.

The gene calls are TRBV28 and TRBJ2-7; the match to TRBD1 covers 11 bases. After removal of 6 bases from V and 3 bases from J, the junction contained 10 bases not matched to a gene. The CDR3 loop spans 16 amino acids. Germline V lookup: CDR1 MDHEN, CDR2 SYDVKM. The CDR3 here is CASSLNRDRGVYEQYF. For the CDR3, the DNA is TGTGCCAGCAGCTTAAACCGGGACAGGGGGGTCTACGAGCAGTACTTC.

The chain links TRBV9 to TRBJ2-1; 14 bases are a match to TRBD2. Unmatched junction bases numbered 1, after V lost 0 bases and J lost 8 bases. Per the germline V gene, CDR1 is SGDLS and CDR2 is YYNGEE. The CDR3 sequence is 15 residues long. CDR3 bases: TGTGCCAGCAGCGTAGGACTAGCGGGGGGGTATGAGCAGTTCTTC. Translated, it gives CASSVGLAGGYEQFF. The whole variable domain, filled in from reference TRBV9 and TRBJ2-1, reads DSGVTQTPKHLITATGQRVTLRCSPRSGDLSVYWYQQSLDQGLQFLIQYYNGEERAKGNILERFSAQQFPDLHSELNLSSLELGDSALYFCASSVGLAGGYEQFFGPGTRLTVL.

CDR3 sequence (DNA): TGTGCCAGCAGCGTAGTGGGGACAGGGAACTATGGCTACACCTTC. It is translated as CASSVVGTGNYGYTF. The V and J genes are TRBV9 and TRBJ1-2, with TRBD1 matching over 9 bases. With 0 bases clipped from V and 2 bases from J, the junction kept 2 bases outside the gene matches. This CDR3 region has 15 residues. Germline V lookup: CDR1 SGDLS, CDR2 YYNGEE.

This chain links TRBV2 with TRBJ2-7; a weak D match, TRBD1 (7 bases). From germline, CDR1 is SNHLY and CDR2 FYNNEI. Trimming left V 6 bases short and J 3 bases short, with 18 bases between. This CDR3 is 15 amino acids long. The CDR3: CASSLGGGRGYEQYF. DNA of the CDR3: TGTGCCAGCAGCCTCGGAGGGGGCAGGGGCTACGAGCAGTACTTC.

V gene TRBV4-3 combines with J gene TRBJ2-7, with 9 bases that match TRBD1. Germline CDR1 reads LGHNA; CDR2 reads YSLEER. V was pared by 3 bases and J by 5 bases, with 8 bases of the junction left unmatched. The CDR3 has 15 amino acids. In nucleotides, the CDR3 is TGCGCCAGCAGCCAGCGATCTACAGGGGGCGACGAGCAGTACTTC. Amino acid sequence: CASSQRSTGGDEQYF.

This chain joins TRBV18 and TRBJ1-1; unclear D gene. There are 13 residues in the CDR3. Germline loops: CDR1 KGHSH, CDR2 LQKENI. Trimming took off 3 bases at V and 5 bases at J, with 10 bases between the two ends. The CDR3 region has the DNA TGTGCCAGCTCACCGAACGGAGGGACTGAAGCTTTCTTT. Protein: CASSPNGGTEAFF.

The CDR3 nucleotides are TGTGCCAGCAGCTTACGGGACAGGGGTTATAATTCACCCCTCCACTTT. This sequence encodes CASSLRDRGYNSPLHF. The genes are TRBV7-9 and TRBJ1-6; 10 nucleotides agree with TRBD1. Germline V gives CDR1 SEHNR, CDR2 FQNEAQ (reference sequence). Trimming cost V 2 bases and J 4 bases; bases outside gene matches: 2. The CDR3 is 16 amino acids.